The TCR beta chain described here comes from a study of cytomegalovirus exposure and HLA in healthy donors. About this clone itself: Its antigen is not known.

The PCR had 60 Vbeta and 13 Jbeta primers. Authors' processing steps: An analysis that came later counted some 80 million unique TCR beta chains, approximately 12 million shared. Profiling relied on immunoSEQ multiplex PCR, and the TCRdb table lists in-frame clones only, not all of them. V, J and clone size are those of that table, while D and trimming were read from the DNA. The table has some 87,000 clones, around 85% seen once; the top ten hold roughly 2.5%. Whole-study findings and limits: Cytomegalovirus association was assigned to more than 150 TCR beta chains. Later genetic work tied a missense DCLRE1C variant to beta-chain V and J trimming. Immune exposure information available was restricted to CMV serostatus.

This clonotype originated in a man between 25 and 39 years old in good health and CMV-seronegative. Sequenced input: PBMCs.

The CDR3 sequence is CASSYIQGEAFF. CDR3 DNA sequence: TGTGCCAGCAGTTACATACAGGGGGAAGCTTTCTTT. The chain has TRBV6-6 and TRBJ1-1; 7 bases fit TRBD1. The germline CDR1 and CDR2 sequences are MNHNY and SVGAGI (reference sequence). The V and J ends lost 2 bases and 8 bases, in that order; junction bases with no gene match: 2. The CDR3 has 12 amino acids.